The source of this T cell receptor beta chain is a study of T cells in Graves' hyperthyroidism and ophthalmopathy. This clonotype was seen a few times. Its matching antigen is unknown. Regions amplified from RNA transcripts were the TCR beta CDR3 regions. The HTBI primer set drove a first-round RT-PCR of the TCR CDR3. TCRdb passed the multiplex PCR reads through MiXCR, listing each CDR3 protein once. The sample holds some 770,000 distinct CDR3 sequences, around 15% seen once. Points from the study as a whole: Blood samples included most of the expanded thyroid clonotypes exceeding 0.001.

The origin of this receptor is a man between 18 and 35 years old with Graves' hyperthyroidism. The sample taken for sequencing was blood.

The CDR3 here is CASSYDSGPTGIYGYTF. In DNA, the CDR3 is TGCGCCAGCAGCTATGACAGCGGACCGACCGGAATCTATGGCTACACCTTC. The genes are TRBV5-1 and TRBJ1-2, with D possibly matching TRBD1 (5 bases). With 3 bases removed from V and 4 bases from J, the gap between germline ends came to 22 bases. Germline CDR1 and CDR2: SGHRS and YFSETQ. The length of the CDR3 is 17 residues. The full variable domain, completed using reference TRBV5-1 and TRBJ1-2, is KAGVTQTPRYLIKTRGQQVTLSCSPISGHRSVSWYQQTPGQGLQFLFEYFSETQRNKGNFPGRFSGRQFSNSRSEMNVSTLELGDSALYLCASSYDSGPTGIYGYTFGSGTRLTVV.